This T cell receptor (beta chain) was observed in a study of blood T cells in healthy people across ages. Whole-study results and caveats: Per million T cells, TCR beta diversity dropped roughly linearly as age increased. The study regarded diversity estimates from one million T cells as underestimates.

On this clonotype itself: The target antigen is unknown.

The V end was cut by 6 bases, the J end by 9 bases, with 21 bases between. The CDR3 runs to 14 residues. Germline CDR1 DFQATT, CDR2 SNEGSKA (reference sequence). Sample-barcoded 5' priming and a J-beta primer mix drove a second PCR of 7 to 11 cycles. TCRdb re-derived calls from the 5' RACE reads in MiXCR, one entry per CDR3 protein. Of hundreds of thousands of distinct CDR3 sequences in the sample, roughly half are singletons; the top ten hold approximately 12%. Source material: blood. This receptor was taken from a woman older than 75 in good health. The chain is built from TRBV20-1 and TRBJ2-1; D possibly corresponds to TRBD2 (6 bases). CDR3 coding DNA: TGCAGTGCCATGAAGCCGGGGGTATTGGTTGAGCAGTTCTTC. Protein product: CSAMKPGVLVEQFF.